The 3 T cell receptor beta chains below were found in one sample sequenced in a study of cytomegalovirus exposure and HLA in healthy donors. 60 Vbeta and 13 Jbeta primers were used in PCR. The method was immunoSEQ multiplex PCR; TCRdb's version includes in-frame clones alone and lacks a portion of them. This table has 150,000 to 200,000 clones, 70% to 80% appearing once. Sample: PBMCs. The source of these receptors is a woman in her 30s in good health and CMV-seropositive.

The genes are TRBV4-1 and TRBJ1-3; 7 nucleotides align to TRBD1. Germline loops: CDR1 MGHRA, CDR2 YSYEKL. This CDR3 is 15 amino acids long. Germline trimming cut 3 bases from V and 1 base from J; bases unmatched to any gene: 3. The CDR3 is CASSQATGSGNTIYF. CDR3 DNA: TGCGCCAGCAGCCAGGCGACAGGGTCTGGAAACACCATATATTTT.

The rearrangement joins TRBV19 to TRBJ2-1, with 9 bases aligning to TRBD2. The CDR3 consists of 16 residues. The J segment lost 7 bases and the V segment lost 1 base, leaving 8 bases of the junction unmatched. Looked up from germline, CDR1 is LNHDA and CDR2 is SQIVND (reference sequence). The CDR3 DNA reads as TGTGCCAGTAGTATAGCCCAAGGACTAGCGAGAAATGAGCAGTTCTTC. Translated, it gives CASSIAQGLARNEQFF. The full variable domain, rest sourced from reference TRBV19 and TRBJ2-1, is DGGITQSPKYLFRKEGQNVTLSCEQNLNHDAMYWYRQDPGQGLRLIYYSQIVNDFQKGDIAEGYSVSREKKESFPLTVTSAQKNPTAFYLCASSIAQGLARNEQFFGPGTRLTVL.

V usage is TRBV5-8 and J usage is TRBJ2-5; 11 nucleotides line up with TRBD1. The CDR3 is 15 residues long. Trimming removed 0 bases from V and 5 bases from J; junction bases left unmatched: 3. Looked up from germline, CDR1 is SGHTS and CDR2 is YDEGEE. The chain's CDR3 is CASSLGTGGEETQYF. The CDR3 DNA reads as TGTGCCAGCAGCTTGGGGACAGGGGGCGAGGAGACCCAGTACTTC.